These 2 T cell receptor beta chains originate from one sample sequenced in a study of cytomegalovirus exposure and HLA in healthy donors. Use of 60 Vbeta and 13 Jbeta primers characterized the PCR. Produced via immunoSEQ multiplex PCR; TCRdb's table is partial and in-frame only. Among 100,000 to 150,000 clones listed, over 60% were seen once. Sequences were obtained from PBMCs. All receptors come from a female donor in good health and CMV-seronegative.

The genes are TRBV5-4 and TRBJ2-7, with 7 bases identical to TRBD1. Germline lookup yields CDR1 SGHNT and CDR2 YYREEE (reference sequence). This CDR3 is 13 amino acids long. J was trimmed by 4 bases and V by 3 bases; bases with no gene match: 4. The CDR3 nucleotides read TGTGCCAGCAGCTGGGGACAGATGTACGAGCAGTACTTC. Translated, it gives CASSWGQMYEQYF.

This sequence joins TRBV27 and TRBJ2-1; possible D gene TRBD2, 5 bases. Looked up from germline, CDR1 is MNHEY and CDR2 is SMNVEV (reference sequence). The length of the CDR3 is 12 residues. The ends were cut back, 3 bases at V and 9 bases at J, with 9 bases in the middle. The CDR3 reads CASSFWGVEQFF. The CDR3 DNA reads TGTGCCAGCAGTTTTTGGGGAGTTGAGCAGTTCTTC.